Listed here are 7 T cell receptor beta chains from one sample, sequenced in a study of blood T cell repertoires in COVID-19. Some clones are missing from TCRdb's copy, which holds only in-frame ones; the method was immunoSEQ multiplex PCR. The table records 200,000 to 250,000 clones, around 80% of them present only once. Sequencing used PBMCs or T cells enriched from blood (not recorded which). The receptors originated from a man between 60 and 70 years old who had recovered from COVID-19.

This chain uses TRBV10-1 with TRBJ1-1, with D hard to call. V was pared by 4 bases and J by 4 bases, with 16 bases between. The CDR3 totals 15 residues. Germline V gene data show CDR1 as WNHNN and CDR2 as SYGVQD (reference sequence). CDR3 loop: CASSVRRTGITEAFF. The DNA of the CDR3 is TGCGCCAGCAGTGTGAGGAGAACCGGGATCACTGAAGCTTTCTTT.

The J gene is TRBJ1-1, the V gene TRBV4-2; TRBD1 agrees at 8 bases. The CDR3 is 14 amino acids. The germline CDR1 and CDR2 sequences are LGHNA and YNFKEQ. The trim removed 2 bases at V and 3 bases at J, leaving 2 bases unmatched. The CDR3 is CASSQPDRDTEAFF. The DNA for the CDR3 is TGTGCCAGCAGCCAACCGGACAGGGACACTGAAGCTTTCTTT.

V gene TRBV12-3 or TRBV12-4 combines with J gene TRBJ2-4; D is unresolved. This CDR3 comprises 12 residues. V lost 1 base, J lost 5 bases, and 3 bases lay in between. The CDR3 here is CASSLGENIQYF. The DNA of the CDR3 is TGTGCCAGCAGTTTAGGAGAAAACATTCAGTACTTC.

The rearrangement uses TRBV30 and TRBJ1-5; D is undetermined. CDR1 and CDR2 from the germline V gene are GTSNPN and SVGIG (reference sequence). Trimming removed 0 bases at V and 4 bases at J, with 13 bases between. This CDR3 contains 15 residues. The CDR3 spells CAWSVQPGGNQPQHF. The CDR3 DNA is TGTGCCTGGAGTGTACAGCCCGGTGGTAATCAGCCCCAGCATTTT.

The chain employs TRBV25-1 and TRBJ1-3, with 12 bases identical to TRBD1. The V gene's germline CDR1 is MGHDK and CDR2 SYGVNS. CDR3 length: 17 amino acids. The V segment lost 5 bases and the J segment 6 bases; nucleotides outside the gene matches: 11. The chain's CDR3 is CASSNTGTGGEVNTIYF. CDR3 bases: TGTGCCAGCAGTAACACAGGGACAGGGGGCGAGGTAAACACCATATATTTT.

This clone was detected once. The chain recombines TRBV6-5 with TRBJ1-2; D remains ambiguous. The V and J ends lost 2 bases and 4 bases respectively, with 11 bases between them. This CDR3 is built from 14 residues. CDR1 MNHEY and CDR2 SVGAGI come from the germline V gene. In DNA form, the CDR3 reads TGTGCCAGCAGTTACCAAGCACAGAGCTATGGCTACACCTTC. Translation: CASSYQAQSYGYTF.

This chain joins TRBV7-2 and TRBJ2-5, with TRBD1 identical over 8 bases. V shed 1 base and J 4 bases; nucleotides not matched to a gene: 5. This CDR3 contains 15 residues. Germline CDR1 is SGHTA and CDR2 is FQGNSA. In DNA, the CDR3 is TGTGCCAGCAGCTTAGTATCCAGGGGGCGAGAGACCCAGTACTTC. The encoded protein is CASSLVSRGRETQYF.